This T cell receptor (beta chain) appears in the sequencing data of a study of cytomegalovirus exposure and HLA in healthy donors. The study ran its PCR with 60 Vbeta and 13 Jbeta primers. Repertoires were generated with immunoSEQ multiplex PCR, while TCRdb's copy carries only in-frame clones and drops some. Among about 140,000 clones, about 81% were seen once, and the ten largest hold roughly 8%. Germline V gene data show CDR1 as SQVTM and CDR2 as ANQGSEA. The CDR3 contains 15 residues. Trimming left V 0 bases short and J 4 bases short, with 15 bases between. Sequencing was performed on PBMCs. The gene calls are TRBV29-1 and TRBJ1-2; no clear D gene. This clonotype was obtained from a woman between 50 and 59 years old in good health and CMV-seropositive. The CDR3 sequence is CSVEDWSVVGYGYTF. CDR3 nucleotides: TGCAGCGTTGAAGACTGGAGTGTTGTTGGCTATGGCTACACCTTC.